This T cell receptor beta chain was identified during a study of molecular identifiers for immune sequencing clone quantification. Overall study context: Naive CD8 cell RNA, from roughly 21,000 or 96,000 cells, was split five ways in replicates, with four sequenced.

Study-level points and caveats: Clones of above 20 RNA copies carried over 99% of effector molecules; in naive cells they carried under 1%.

This clonotype has a count of ten or more. Its antigen remains unknown. The naive CD8 libraries originated from between roughly 18,000 and 1,000,000 sorted cells and drew on 10%, 30% or 50% RNA. Sorting isolated naive CD8 T cells as CD8+CD4-CCR7+CD45RA+ events. TCRdb itself ran the PCR reads through MiXCR, one entry per CDR3 protein. Of tens of thousands of distinct CDR3 sequences listed, 20% to 25% are singletons. The CDR3 spans 13 residues. Germline-derived CDR1 and CDR2 are SQVTM and ANQGSEA. Sequencing was performed on naive CD8+ T cells from blood, with Jurkat cell RNA spiked in. Subset described: FACS-sorted CD8+CD4-CCR7+CD45RA+ naive T cells. The chain carries TRBV29-1 and TRBJ2-7; D remains unclear. This receptor was obtained from a human donor in good health. Some libraries in this study had Jurkat cell RNA spiked in. CDR3 amino acids: CSAQLESSYEQYF. Written as DNA, the CDR3 is TGCAGTGCACAACTTGAAAGCTCCTACGAGCAGTACTTC.